A selection of T cell receptor beta chains follows, all from one sample in a study of T-cell reconstitution after alpha-beta-depleted transplantation in children. MiXCR was run by TCRdb on the PCR reads, yielding one entry per CDR3 protein. In the table there are approximately 300,000 distinct CDR3 sequences, 11% of which are singletons. Sequenced material: peripheral blood, taken 180 days after TCRalphabeta/CD19-depleted stem cell transplant. These receptors all stem from a male patient under 10 years old who had a stem cell transplant for chronic granulomatous disease, so the T cells may come from the graft donor. The CDR3 runs from the conserved cysteine through the conserved F or W. D genes are given only for firm matches. Clone sizes are given selectively: once, few, many, or a class where the clone is expanded.

d_call	v_call	j_call	clone_size	cdr3_nt	cdr3_aa
TRBD2	TRBV5-1	TRBJ2-2	many	TGCGCCAGCACCCTACGTGGGACTAGCGCGGCCGGGGAGCTGTTTTTT	CASTLRGTSAAGELFF
NA	TRBV5-6	TRBJ1-2	NA	TGTGCCAGCAGCTTGCGGGGATCAGACTATGGCTACACCTTC	CASSLRGSDYGYTF
NA	TRBV20-1	TRBJ2-1	many	TGCAGTGCCCGGAAGGGAGGTACAGGGAATGAGCAGTTCTTC	CSARKGGTGNEQFF
NA	TRBV4-1	TRBJ2-4	many	TGCGCCAGCAGCCAAGAAGCCGGGGGCGGAAACATTCAGTACTTC	CASSQEAGGGNIQYF
TRBD2	TRBV11-2	TRBJ2-1	many	TGTGCCAGCAGCCTGACCGGGACTAGTCTATACAATGAGCAGTTCTTC	CASSLTGTSLYNEQFF
NA	TRBV6-1	TRBJ2-1	many	TGTGCCCTTCAAATCGGGCCCAGCTCCTACAATGAGCAGTTCTTC	CALQIGPSSYNEQFF
NA	TRBV9	TRBJ2-4	many	TGTGCCAGCAGCGCTTCTGTAGCCAAAAACATTCAGTACTTC	CASSASVAKNIQYF
NA	TRBV12-3/TRBV12-4	TRBJ1-4	many	TGTGCCAGCAGCTCTCCAGGGGAAAAACTGTTTTTT	CASSSPGEKLFF
NA	TRBV4-3	TRBJ2-2	many	TGCGCCAGCAGCCAAGATAGTCGGGTCATAGGGGAGCTGTTTTTT	CASSQDSRVIGELFF
NA	TRBV7-3	TRBJ2-4	many	TGTGCCAGCAGCCTAATCCCGCTAACCGGGATTCAGTACTTC	CASSLIPLTGIQYF
NA	TRBV15	TRBJ2-7	many	TGTGCCACCAGCAGAGCTCTCTACCGGAGGGGCTACGAGCAGTACTTC	CATSRALYRRGYEQYF
NA	TRBV5-1	TRBJ1-6	many	TGCGCCAGCAGCTTGGAGGGGCAGGGCCCCTATAATTCACCCCTCCACTTT	CASSLEGQGPYNSPLHF
TRBD1	TRBV24-1	TRBJ2-3	many	TGTGCCACCAGTGAGACGATGGGACAGGGGGCGCGTAATACGCAGTATTTT	CATSETMGQGARNTQYF
TRBD2	TRBV29-1	TRBJ2-3	many	TGCAGCGTTGAGAAGACAAGGGCTAGCGGGAGCGCCCTAGATACGCAGTATTTT	CSVEKTRASGSALDTQYF
NA	TRBV29-1	TRBJ2-5	many	TGCAGCGTCCAGTCGGGACTGCAAGAGACCCAGTACTTC	CSVQSGLQETQYF
NA	TRBV20-1	TRBJ2-1	many	TGCAGTGCTAGTTTTCGGCGGAGCTACAATGAGCAGTTCTTC	CSASFRRSYNEQFF
NA	TRBV11-2	TRBJ1-1	many	TGTGCCAGCAGCTTTATAGGGTTGGTTGGGTGGGGAGCTTTCTTT	CASSFIGLVGWGAFF
NA	TRBV20-1	TRBJ1-5	many	TGCAGTGCTAGACAGGCCGGGCAGCCCCAGCATTTT	CSARQAGQPQHF
TRBD1	TRBV12-3/TRBV12-4	TRBJ1-1	many	TGTGCCAGCAGTCCCAGGGACAGACCTGGTAATGCGGCTTTCTTT	CASSPRDRPGNAAFF
NA	TRBV15	TRBJ2-1	many	TGTGCCACCAGCAGAGACCCCCGGATTCTGAGCTCCTACAATGAGCAGTTCTTC	CATSRDPRILSSYNEQFF
TRBD1	TRBV20-1	TRBJ2-3	many	TGCAGTGCTATACGGGACAGCGTGTTCGTCGATACGCAGTATTTT	CSAIRDSVFVDTQYF
NA	TRBV2	TRBJ2-3	many	TGTGCCAGGGTATTAGCGGTCAGAGATACGCAGTATTTT	CARVLAVRDTQYF
NA	TRBV7-2	TRBJ1-2	many	TGTGCCAGCAGCACCCACAGGGAAGGTGGCTATGGCTACACCTTC	CASSTHREGGYGYTF
TRBD2	TRBV7-3	TRBJ2-1	many	TGTGCCAGCAGCTTAAAAGGACTAGGGATTGATGAGCAGTTCTTC	CASSLKGLGIDEQFF
NA	TRBV5-4	TRBJ2-7	few	TGTGCCAGCGGCTTTTCAGGGTCCTACGAGCAGTACTTC	CASGFSGSYEQYF
TRBD1	TRBV2	TRBJ1-1	NA	TGTGCCAGCAAAGGGACAGGGTGGAGTGAAGCTTTCTTT	CASKGTGWSEAFF
TRBD1	TRBV5-6	TRBJ2-7	many	TGTGCCAGCAGCCAGAGGACAGGGTTCCACGAGCAGTACTTC	CASSQRTGFHEQYF
NA	TRBV5-6	TRBJ1-1	many	TGTGCCAGCAGCTTGGCCACGGGGGTGAACACTGAAGCTTTCTTT	CASSLATGVNTEAFF
NA	TRBV18	TRBJ2-5	NA	TGTGCCAGCTCACCGAGTGCGGGATATCAAGAGACCCAGTACTTC	CASSPSAGYQETQYF
NA	TRBV18	TRBJ2-2	many	TGTGCCAGCTCACCGAGGGGGAGTTCGAACACCGGGGAGCTGTTTTTT	CASSPRGSSNTGELFF
NA	TRBV11-2	TRBJ2-5	many	TGTGCCAGCCGAGCCCAGGAAAGAGTGACCCAGTACTTC	CASRAQERVTQYF
NA	TRBV7-3	TRBJ1-1	many	TGTGCCAGCAGCTTTTCGGGGCTGGCTGAAGCTTTCTTT	CASSFSGLAEAFF
NA	TRBV12-3/TRBV12-4	TRBJ2-5	many	TGTGCCAGCAGTTTAAGGTCGAAGGAAGAGACCCAGTACTTC	CASSLRSKEETQYF
TRBD1	TRBV6-5	TRBJ1-1	many	TGTGCCAGCAGTAACAGGGGCTATAAAGCTTTCTTT	CASSNRGYKAFF
NA	TRBV5-1	TRBJ1-1	many	TGCGCCAGCAGCCGCCGAGAAGGACGGTTGAACACTGAAGCTTTCTTT	CASSRREGRLNTEAFF
TRBD2	TRBV6-4	TRBJ2-1	many	TGTGCCAGCAGTGATACGTGGCCTAGCGGGAGGGGTAAGAATGAGCAGTTCTTC	CASSDTWPSGRGKNEQFF
NA	TRBV12-3/TRBV12-4	TRBJ1-1	many	TGTGCCAGCAGTAAATTTGGCACTGAAGCTTTCTTT	CASSKFGTEAFF
NA	TRBV18	TRBJ2-4	few	TGTGCCAGCTCACCATCTCCCAGCGTAGCCAAAAACATTCAGTACTTC	CASSPSPSVAKNIQYF
TRBD2	TRBV7-9	TRBJ2-5	many	TGTGCCAGCAGCCTGACTAGCGTTTCGGAGACCCAGTACTTC	CASSLTSVSETQYF
NA	TRBV10-3	TRBJ1-5	NA	TGTGCCATCAGTGAGTGGGGAGGAGGTAGCAATCAGCCCCAGCATTTT	CAISEWGGGSNQPQHF
TRBD2	TRBV20-1	TRBJ2-7	many	TGCAGTGCTAGAGATTTTACTAGCGGGGTCTCCTACGAGCAGTACTTC	CSARDFTSGVSYEQYF
NA	TRBV28	TRBJ2-2	many	TGTGCCAGCAGTTTTACGACCGGGGAGCTGTTTTTT	CASSFTTGELFF
TRBD2	TRBV5-5	TRBJ2-7	many	TGTGCCAGCAGCACCAGCCCACTAGCGGGAGACGGAGAGCAGTACTTC	CASSTSPLAGDGEQYF
NA	TRBV6-5	TRBJ2-5	many	TGTGCCAGCAGTTATACCCGAGGGTCGGAGACCCAGTACTTC	CASSYTRGSETQYF
NA	TRBV7-7	TRBJ2-3	many	TGTGCCAGCAGCCTGGGGCGGGCAGATACGCAGTATTTT	CASSLGRADTQYF
NA	TRBV7-6	TRBJ1-6	many	TGTGCCAGCAGCTTCCTCAATTCACCCCTCCACTTT	CASSFLNSPLHF
TRBD2	TRBV7-2	TRBJ2-7	many	TGTGCCAGCAGCTTAGCGGGCGGGAGCCCCTACGAGCAGTACTTC	CASSLAGGSPYEQYF
TRBD1	TRBV18	TRBJ2-2	few	TGTGCCAGCTCACCAAGACGGACAGGGATCACCGGGGAGCTGTTTTTT	CASSPRRTGITGELFF
NA	TRBV5-4	TRBJ2-6	NA	TGTGCCAGCAGCTTGGATCAGGGGTTGGGTGGGGCCAACGTCCTGACTTTC	CASSLDQGLGGANVLTF
NA	TRBV25-1	TRBJ2-3	many	TGTGCCAGCAGTGAAGGAGGGGTGGGCGCCACAGATACGCAGTTTTTT	CASSEGGVGATDTQFF
NA	TRBV20-1	TRBJ1-6	many	TGCAGTGCTACTCGCCGGGACTCCTATAATTCACCCCTCCACTTT	CSATRRDSYNSPLHF
NA	TRBV6-5	TRBJ2-2	few	TGTGCCAGCAGTTACGAAGGCAGCGGGGAGCTGTTTTTT	CASSYEGSGELFF
TRBD1	TRBV18	TRBJ1-2	NA	TGTGCCAGCTCACCTTTCGAGACCGGGACAGGGGTGGGCTACACCTTC	CASSPFETGTGVGYTF
NA	TRBV30	TRBJ2-1	many	TGTGCCTGGAGCATTAGAGGGAGCTCCTACAATGAGCAGTTCTTC	CAWSIRGSSYNEQFF
NA	TRBV5-1	TRBJ2-7	many	TGCGCCAGCAGCCGAGACAGCACTTCCTCCTACGAGCAGTACTTC	CASSRDSTSSYEQYF
NA	TRBV5-1	TRBJ2-5	many	TGCGCCAGCAGAAGGGAACGTCAAGAGACCCAGTACTTC	CASRRERQETQYF
NA	TRBV6-1	TRBJ1-1	many	TGTGCCAGCAGTGAAGGTGGGAGGGAAGCTTTCTTT	CASSEGGREAFF
NA	TRBV5-1	TRBJ2-3	many	TGCGCCAGCAGCTTGGCCGGGCTGGATACGCAGTATTTT	CASSLAGLDTQYF
NA	TRBV10-3	TRBJ1-1	many	TGTGCCATCAGTGAGTCTGGGGCAGGGGAGGGGAAAAAAACTGAAGCTTTCTTT	CAISESGAGEGKKTEAFF